The T cell receptor (beta chain) under discussion was sequenced for a study of persistence of HIV-infected CD4 T cells (dated by TCRdb to 2019 to 2021). Regarding the research as a whole: Participants had been on suppressive ART for a median of roughly eight years. For the TCR cluster analysis across participants, 8 participants were included for CMV and about 7 participants for Gag. The study isolated CMV- and HIV-1 Gag-responding CD4+ T cells from ART-treated individuals to examine antigen-driven clonal expansion of HIV-1-infected cells. The clonality of all cells in each sorted population was assessed by TCRbeta sequencing, whereas the clonality of infected cells was assessed by proviral sequencing. Peripheral blood samples of up to 180 mL were collected at multiple time points, except for a couple of participants, who underwent leukapheresis at a single time point. Study-wide conclusions, independent of this receptor: TCRbeta richness in CMV- and Gag-responding cells was significantly lower than in anti-CD3/anti-CD28-responding cells; CMV-responding cells had higher oligoclonality than CD3/CD28-stimulated and Gag-responding cells. Degenerate expanded CDR3beta sequences were enriched in antigen-responding cells, suggesting convergent selection of CD4+ responses to CMV and Gag. Within the same sorted populations, TCR oligoclonality correlated with proviral oligoclonality. Only a small number of individuals took part in the study, and the range of antigens tested was limited. Restriction of bulk TCR analyses to the rare CMV-responding cells that actually carried HIV-1 proviruses was not possible.

This specimen's treatment or condition label, per the study, means: suppressive antiretroviral therapy. Cells were stimulated with a pool of overlapping HIV-1 Gag 15-mer peptides at around 0.91 ug per peptide per mL. CD4+ T cells that responded were sorted based on upregulation of both CD40 ligand and CD69. HIV-1-infected adults in whom suppressive ART had been started during chronic infection were enrolled as participants. Participants had undetectable plasma HIV-1 RNA below 50 copies/mL for at least 4 years. To be included, participants needed a CD4+ T cell count above 400 cells/uL and a positive CMV serology. Before stimulation, PBMCs were isolated using density centrifugation and then depleted of CD8+ T cells. For about 17 hours, the CD8-depleted PBMCs were stimulated with anti-CD28/CD49d costimulation, a CD40-blocking antibody, and enfuvirtide to prevent new infections. Cell sorting was done on a Beckman Coulter MoFlo Legacy or XDP sorter, and dead cells were excluded with propidium iodide. Genomic DNA was extracted using the QIAamp DNA Mini Kit for samples with more than one million cells and using the Quick-DNA Microprep Kit for all other samples.

Remarks on this clone: This receptor's antigen is unknown. Within one base of it there is no much larger clone, and no base qualities were kept.

TCRbeta repertoires were sequenced from genomic DNA with the immunoSEQ hsTCRB assay version 4 in survey mode. For TCRbeta sequencing, genomic DNA was diluted to approximately 10 ng/uL, with up to about 1 ug used per sample. Turning to the authors' computational methods: Analysis of the TCRbeta data was done in ImmunoSeq Analyzer 3.0, and diversity was computed on productive nucleotide rearrangements. Using the Immunarch R package, the improved Chao index served to estimate lower-bound TCR diversity and the Gini coefficient served to estimate clonality. Different nucleotide rearrangements encoding the same CDR3beta amino acid sequence were treated as distinct clonotypes. Differential abundance analysis identified TCRbeta sequences significantly enriched in antigen-responding cells relative to anti-CD3/anti-CD28-activated cells. Using predicted peptide-MHC specificity as the basis, GLIPH2 grouped TCRs into clusters, both for each participant individually and for the merged data sets that combined participants. In its TCRdb copy, this immuneACCESS table keeps in-frame sequences only and misses some clones. Where compared with another copy, unresolved V genes explain less than half of these, and the others have no known cause. V, J and clone size derive from that table, while D and trimming were established from the DNA sequence. The sample table records around 26,000 clones; approximately 79% of these occur just once. The ten largest clonotypes hold roughly 1.8% of the sample.

Material: CD4+ T cells sorted from PBMCs after approximately 19-hour stimulation, obtained from a patient who received antiretroviral therapy. The sample's cell subset or site label, decoded: CD40L+CD69+ CD4 T cells responding to HIV-1 Gag peptides. The source is an adult man with HIV who was CMV-seropositive.

At the DNA level, the sequence is TGCGCCAGCAGTCAATTCGAACTGGACAGGAAGAACATTCAGTACTTC. It specifies CASSQFELDRKNIQYF. The chain is assembled from TRBV23-1 and TRBJ2-4; 7 nucleotides in the junction match TRBD1. TRBV23-1 carries the ORF label, with uncertain function. Compared with germline, V lacks 1 base and J lacks 7 bases; bases without a gene match: 10. The CDR3 runs 16 amino acids, cysteine and phenylalanine included. Only the CDR3 DNA stays, 48 bases, in frame from base 1.